This passage covers 17 T cell receptor beta chains from one sample sequenced in a study of blood T cell repertoires in COVID-19. Some clones are missing from TCRdb's copy, which holds only in-frame ones; the method was immunoSEQ multiplex PCR. The sample lists 250,000 to 300,000 clones, about 88% occurring once. Sequencing input: peripheral blood. The receptor source for this set is a man younger than 35 with active or convalescent COVID-19.

With regard to this clone: The junction departs from the called germline gene at one end, perhaps through a read error. The CDR3 reads CASREGQGGNTEAFF. In nucleotides, the CDR3 is TGTGCCAGCAGAGAAGGACAGGGTGGGAACACTGAAGCTTTCTTT. The V and J genes are TRBV6-1 and TRBJ1-1; 8 bases are a match to TRBD1. The germline V gene has CDR1 MNHNS and CDR2 SASEGT. This CDR3 spans 15 amino acids.

The V gene is TRBV6-5, the J gene TRBJ1-1; 7 bases match TRBD1. The germline CDR1 and CDR2 sequences are MNHEY and SVGAGI. The length of the CDR3 is 15 residues. Trimming removed 6 bases from V and 9 bases from J; junction bases left unmatched: 16. The CDR3, as DNA: TGTGCCAGCAGAAGGTATTCCACAGGGGACTTTCAAGCTTTCTTT. Translation gives CASRRYSTGDFQAFF.

This chain joins TRBV4-3 and TRBJ1-5; D remains ambiguous. The V gene lost 0 bases and the J gene lost 2 bases, with 8 bases spanning the gap. The CDR3 is made up of 15 amino acids. Germline CDR1 and CDR2: LGHNA and YSLEER. In DNA, the CDR3 is TGCGCCAGCAGCCAAGATGGCCAGGGCAATCAGCCCCAGCATTTT. Amino acids: CASSQDGQGNQPQHF.

The chain recombines TRBV11-3 with TRBJ2-2; 14 bases map to TRBD2. CDR3 length: 18 amino acids. The V segment lost 5 bases and the J segment 4 bases; nucleotides outside the gene matches: 9. Per the germline V gene, CDR1 is SGHNT and CDR2 is YENEEA. CDR3: CASSPQGTSGRGTGELFF. CDR3 DNA: TGTGCCAGCAGCCCCCAAGGGACTAGCGGGAGAGGCACCGGGGAGCTGTTTTTT. The full variable domain, in which reference TRBV11-3 and TRBJ2-2 provide the parts outside the CDR3, is EAGVVQSPRYKIIEKKQPVAFWCNPISGHNTLYWYLQNLGQGPELLIRYENEEAVDDSQLPKDRFSAERLKGVDSTLKIQPAELGDSAVYLCASSPQGTSGRGTGELFFGEGSRLTVL.

CDR3 protein: CASRTGDYGYTF. The CDR3 DNA follows: TGTGCCAGCCGGACAGGGGACTATGGCTACACCTTC. This chain joins TRBV19 and TRBJ1-2; TRBD1 agrees at 9 bases. Germline V gene data show CDR1 as LNHDA and CDR2 as SQIVND (reference sequence). CDR3 length: 12 amino acids. Trimming cost V 9 bases and J 3 bases; bases outside gene matches: 2. The complete variable domain, with remaining parts taken from reference TRBV19 and TRBJ1-2, reads DGGITQSPKYLFRKEGQNVTLSCEQNLNHDAMYWYRQDPGQGLRLIYYSQIVNDFQKGDIAEGYSVSREKKESFPLTVTSAQKNPTAFYLCASRTGDYGYTFGSGTRLTVV.

V usage is TRBV28 and J usage is TRBJ1-5, with 10 bases identical to TRBD1. There are 16 residues in the CDR3. From germline, CDR1 is MDHEN and CDR2 SYDVKM. With 11 bases clipped from V and 1 base from J, the junction kept 11 bases outside the gene matches. CDR3 DNA: TGTGCCTCCCGGGACAGGGGATGGGCGAGCAATCAGCCCCAGCATTTT. Amino acids: CASRDRGWASNQPQHF.

J is TRBJ1-4 and V is TRBV2; TRBD1 agrees at 7 bases. The CDR3 is 14 residues long. Germline CDR1 is SNHLY and CDR2 is FYNNEI. With V trimmed by 8 bases and J by 5 bases, 8 bases remained unmatched. Here the CDR3 DNA reads TGTGCCAGCCAAGGCAGGACAGGCAATGAAAAACTGTTTTTT. Encoded protein: CASQGRTGNEKLFF.

This rearrangement joins TRBV5-1 to TRBJ1-6; TRBD1 matches at 10 bases. CDR3 length equals 18 residues. Germline CDR1 is SGHRS and CDR2 is YFSETQ. V lost 4 bases to trimming and J lost 8 bases; unmatched junction nucleotides: 15. CDR3 sequence: CASSLTVPGQGNDSPLHF. CDR3 bases: TGCGCCAGCAGCCTTACGGTCCCGGGACAGGGGAATGATTCACCCCTCCACTTT.

V gene TRBV6-1 combines with J gene TRBJ2-3; 11 bases line up with TRBD1. CDR3 length: 17 amino acids. The germline V gene has CDR1 MNHNS and CDR2 SASEGT. After removal of 2 bases from V and 0 bases from J, the junction contained 4 bases not matched to a gene. This CDR3 reads CASSERGTGGSTDTQYF. CDR3 DNA: TGTGCCAGCAGTGAAAGGGGGACAGGGGGTAGCACAGATACGCAGTATTTT.

The rearrangement uses TRBV19 and TRBJ2-2, with D perhaps TRBD2 (6 bases). Germline V gives CDR1 LNHDA, CDR2 SQIVND (reference sequence). The V and J ends lost 6 bases and 4 bases respectively, with 12 bases between them. The CDR3 contains 14 residues. This CDR3 reads CASRPGVGTGELFF. DNA for the CDR3: TGTGCCAGTAGGCCGGGAGTCGGCACCGGGGAGCTGTTTTTT.

Turning to this clone: Relative to the germline gene, one junction end is altered; a read error may explain this. This chain uses TRBV7-7 with TRBJ2-1; 11 bases map to TRBD2. Germline CDR1 and CDR2: SSHAT and FNYEAQ (reference sequence). This CDR3 has 15 amino acids. The CDR3 sequence: CASSLAGGPVNEQFF. Here the CDR3 DNA reads TGTGCTAGCAGCTTAGCGGGAGGGCCTGTTAATGAGCAGTTCTTC.

This chain links TRBV9 with TRBJ2-7, with D possibly being TRBD2 (7 bases). The V and J ends lost 3 bases and 2 bases respectively, with 18 bases between them. Germline values: CDR1 SGDLS, CDR2 YYNGEE. The CDR3 runs 16 residues. CDR3 residues: CASSAGGGAKTYEQYF. The DNA for the CDR3 is TGTGCCAGCAGCGCCGGTGGGGGGGCTAAGACCTACGAGCAGTACTTC.

This clone has only a few counts. J is TRBJ2-7 and V is TRBV21-1; TRBD2 was called by the table and not checked on the DNA. TRBV21-1 is reported as a pseudogene. The CDR3 runs 11 residues. CDR3 in DNA: TGTGCCAGCCGGTTCTCCTACGAGCAGTACTTC. This sequence encodes CASRFSYEQYF.

J is TRBJ1-1 and V is TRBV13; 10 bases are shared with TRBD1. Germline CDR1 and CDR2: PRHDT and FYEKMQ (reference sequence). This CDR3 has 15 residues. V lost 7 bases, J lost 5 bases, and 10 bases stayed unmatched. CDR3 amino acids: CASTPRGTGVTEAFF. The CDR3, as DNA: TGTGCCAGCACTCCCCGGGGGACAGGGGTTACTGAAGCTTTCTTT.

The gene calls are TRBV28 and TRBJ1-6, with 9 positions matching TRBD1. The trim removed 3 bases at V and 9 bases at J, leaving 6 bases unmatched. Germline CDR1 is MDHEN and CDR2 is SYDVKM. The CDR3 covers 15 residues. Here the CDR3 reads CASSFRDRVSSPLHF. The DNA of the CDR3 is TGTGCCAGCAGTTTCCGGGACAGGGTTTCTTCACCCCTCCACTTT.

A few counts support this clone. The gene calls are TRBV19 and TRBJ1-5; D gene uncertain. The CDR3 extends over 15 amino acids. Trimming cost V 6 bases and J 3 bases, with 15 bases left between them. Germline CDR1 is LNHDA and CDR2 is SQIVND (reference sequence). The CDR3 region has the DNA TGTGCCAGTAGCATTCATAGTCAGGACAATCAGCCCCAGCATTTT. Protein: CASSIHSQDNQPQHF.

The chain is built from TRBV18 and TRBJ2-5; 11 bases line up with TRBD1. The CDR3 length is 17 residues. Germline values: CDR1 KGHSH, CDR2 LQKENI. Trimming at V came to 4 bases and at J to 3 bases, leaving 10 bases not matched to a gene. CDR3 nucleotides: TGTGCCAGCTCACTCGGCCAGGGACAGGGGGTAGAAGAGACCCAGTACTTC. Translation gives CASSLGQGQGVEETQYF.